Following are 32 T cell receptor beta chains from one sample sequenced in a study of naive and memory T cell subsets (dated by TCRdb to between 2016 and 2019). Library preparation used UMI-ligation and nested PCR. Sequencer: Illumina MiSeq. An equimolar mix of two oligonucleotides covering both TRBC1 and TRBC2 was used as the beta constant-region primer. The ligated cDNA went through four rounds of PCR with nested alpha and beta constant-region primers together with the SP2 primer. The public reads were quality trimmed at Q25 with fastp and then assembled into clones with MiXCR by TCRdb, keeping productive beta chains. CDR3 protein duplicates are merged, each entry listing the most common genes and DNA. This sample lists 95,000 to 150,000 distinct CDR3 sequences; 35% to 40% were detected once. Approximately 0.88% of the sample comes from the top ten. Input material: central memory CD4+ T cells from blood. According to the study, the label for this sample's cell subset or site signals: central memory, CD45RA- CD27+. The receptors originated from a human donor in good health.

In its sample, this clonotype was seen many times. J is TRBJ2-2 and V is TRBV20-1, with D possibly being TRBD1 (6 bases). Per the germline V gene, CDR1 is DFQATT and CDR2 is SNEGSKA (reference sequence). V lost 1 base, J lost 1 base, and 7 bases lay in between. The CDR3 is 14 residues long. CDR3 in DNA: TGCAGTGCTAGAGTAGGGGGGAACACCGGGGAGCTGTTTTTT. It yields the protein CSARVGGNTGELFF.

This clonotype was seen more than once but under ten times. V usage is TRBV27 and J usage is TRBJ1-3, with D uncertain. From germline, CDR1 is MNHEY and CDR2 SMNVEV (reference sequence). V was pared by 7 bases and J by 2 bases, with 12 bases between. The CDR3 totals 14 residues. The CDR3 DNA follows: TGTGCCAGCAAAAAGGGAGCTACTGGAAACACCATATATTTT. This translates into CASKKGATGNTIYF.

In its sample, this clonotype was seen a few times. The gene calls are TRBV18 and TRBJ1-1, with 7 bases aligning to TRBD1. This CDR3 region has 15 residues. V was pared by 2 bases and J by 1 base, with 4 bases of the junction left unmatched. Germline CDR1 is KGHSH and CDR2 is LQKENI. In DNA form, the CDR3 reads TGTGCCAGCTCACCAGGACAGGCCCGGAACACTGAAGCTTTCTTT. As protein: CASSPGQARNTEAFF. Using reference TRBV18 and TRBJ1-1 for the parts outside the CDR3, the full variable domain is NAGVMQNPRHLVRRRGQEARLRCSPMKGHSHVYWYRQLPEEGLKFMVYLQKENIIDESGMPKERFSAEFPKEGPSILRIQQVVRGDSAAYFCASSPGQARNTEAFFGQGTRLTVV.

This clonotype was detected a few times. The genes are TRBV20-1 and TRBJ1-1; possibly TRBD1 for D (6 bases). Trimming left V 8 bases short and J 4 bases short, with 20 bases between. Germline V CDR1 and CDR2: DFQATT, SNEGSKA (reference sequence). The CDR3 runs to 14 residues. Written as DNA, the CDR3 is TGCAGTACCAAATCGACAGGCCCGGGCACTGAAGCTTTCTTT. Residues: CSTKSTGPGTEAFF.

The chain couples TRBV3-1 to TRBJ2-1, with no clear D. V gave up 2 bases and J gave up 6 bases, with 2 bases separating them. Per germline, CDR1 LGHDT and CDR2 YNNKEL (reference sequence). CDR3 length: 11 amino acids. The CDR3: CASSQINEQFF. Here the CDR3 DNA reads TGTGCCAGCAGCCAAATCAATGAGCAGTTCTTC.

This clonotype was seen a handful of times. This sequence joins TRBV27 and TRBJ2-1; perhaps D is TRBD1 or TRBD2 (6 bases each). Germline loops: CDR1 MNHEY, CDR2 SMNVEV (reference sequence). The V end was cut by 2 bases, the J end by 9 bases, with 11 bases between. This CDR3 region has 13 residues. CDR3 sequence: CASSLPGATEQFF. The CDR3 DNA sequence: TGTGCCAGCAGTTTACCGGGGGCAACTGAGCAGTTCTTC.

J is TRBJ2-1 and V is TRBV7-3, with D unclear. Germline CDR1 is SGHTA and CDR2 is FQGTGA. The germline V and J ends were trimmed by 6 bases and 0 bases, with 6 bases remaining between them. CDR3 length: 13 residues. DNA for the CDR3: TGTGCCAGCAGTATGAGCTCCTACAATGAGCAGTTCTTC. Translation: CASSMSSYNEQFF.

The chain combines TRBV3-1 with TRBJ2-3; TRBD1 matches at 12 bases. This CDR3 has 17 amino acids. The V gene's germline CDR1 is LGHDT and CDR2 YNNKEL (reference sequence). The V segment lost 4 bases and the J segment 10 bases; nucleotides outside the gene matches: 15. CDR3 in DNA: TGTGCCAGCAGCCGCCGGGACAGGGGGCGGCTGTACCCGGCGCAGTATTTT. It specifies CASSRRDRGRLYPAQYF.

This chain links TRBV10-3 with TRBJ2-5; TRBD1 matches 7 bases. This CDR3 contains 13 residues. Losses at the gene ends were 5 bases for V and 3 bases for J; bases not matched to a gene: 3. The V gene's germline CDR1 is ENHRY and CDR2 SYGVKD. DNA of the CDR3: TGTGCCATCAGTTTCGGGACAGAAGAGACCCAGTACTTC. Translation gives CAISFGTEETQYF.

The chain couples TRBV4-2 to TRBJ2-7, with a weak D call TRBD2 (6 bases). The V and J ends lost 2 bases and 3 bases respectively, with 20 bases between them. Germline V lookup: CDR1 LGHNA, CDR2 YNFKEQ. The CDR3 runs 17 residues. The CDR3 sequence is CASSQPASGVGLYEQYF. The CDR3 nucleotides are TGTGCCAGCAGCCAACCAGCTAGTGGGGTGGGACTCTACGAGCAGTACTTC.

V is TRBV28 and J is TRBJ1-1; 7 nucleotides agree with TRBD1. The V segment lost 3 bases and the J segment 10 bases; nucleotides outside the gene matches: 5. From germline, CDR1 is MDHEN and CDR2 SYDVKM. CDR3 length: 12 residues. The CDR3 loop is CASSLDYRGAFF. CDR3 sequence (DNA): TGTGCCAGCAGTTTGGACTACAGGGGAGCTTTCTTT.

The chain combines TRBV4-2 with TRBJ2-7; TRBD2 might be the D (6 bases). This CDR3 is built from 16 residues. Germline loops: CDR1 LGHNA, CDR2 YNFKEQ. V was trimmed by 0 bases and J by 5 bases, leaving 17 bases between them. For the CDR3, the DNA is TGTGCCAGCAGCCAAGATTTTAGCGGAGCGAGGAACGAGCAGTACTTC. This gives the protein CASSQDFSGARNEQYF.

There are a few counts of this clonotype. CDR3 DNA sequence: TGTGCCAGCAGCCCTGACGGGGCTCCCAGTCAGCCCCAGCATTTT. Translated, it gives CASSPDGAPSQPQHF. The chain has TRBV7-9 and TRBJ1-5, with D possibly TRBD1 on 5 matching bases. Trimming took off 5 bases at V and 6 bases at J, with 17 bases between the two ends. CDR3 size: 15 residues. Looked up from germline, CDR1 is SEHNR and CDR2 is FQNEAQ (reference sequence).

V is TRBV20-1 and J is TRBJ2-5; 7 bases agree with TRBD1. Germline CDR1 and CDR2: DFQATT and SNEGSKA (reference sequence). The CDR3 runs to 14 residues. Trimming took 3 bases from V and 1 from J; bases not matched to a gene: 5. The CDR3 reads CSASEGAIQETQYF. The CDR3 DNA is TGCAGTGCTAGTGAGGGGGCGATCCAAGAGACCCAGTACTTC.

This clonotype was seen many times. The V call is TRBV3-1, the J call TRBJ2-1, with 9 bases that match TRBD2. The V segment lost 4 bases and the J segment 6 bases; nucleotides outside the gene matches: 7. CDR3 length: 15 amino acids. CDR1 and CDR2 from the germline V gene are LGHDT and YNNKEL (reference sequence). The CDR3, as DNA: TGTGCCAGCAGCCCCAGCGGGAGGATAGCCAATGAGCAGTTCTTC. It translates to CASSPSGRIANEQFF.

This sequence joins TRBV6-6 and TRBJ1-4; D is uncertain. Germline V lookup: CDR1 MNHNY, CDR2 SVGAGI (reference sequence). CDR3 length equals 13 residues. V lost 2 bases and J 6 bases, leaving 7 bases between the germline ends. The CDR3 DNA reads as TGTGCCAGCAGTTACACACGGTATGAAAAACTGTTTTTT. This sequence encodes CASSYTRYEKLFF.

This clonotype was seen a few times. The V and J genes are TRBV6-1 and TRBJ2-1; 9 bases are a match to TRBD2. Germline assignment: CDR1 MNHNS and CDR2 SASEGT. CDR3 length equals 15 residues. The V gene end was trimmed by 1 base and the J gene end by 2 bases; junction bases not matched to a gene: 0. CDR3 residues: CASSEGLAAYNEQFF. The CDR3 DNA sequence: TGTGCCAGCAGTGAAGGACTAGCGGCCTACAATGAGCAGTTCTTC.

At least ten counts were recorded for this clonotype. The chain uses TRBV6-5 and TRBJ2-1; 7 bases agree with TRBD1. From germline, CDR1 is MNHEY and CDR2 SVGAGI. Germline trimming cut 6 bases from V and 0 bases from J; bases unmatched to any gene: 11. The CDR3 spans 17 residues. In DNA, the CDR3 is TGTGCCAGCAGCTCAAGGCGGACAGGTTTCTCCTACAATGAGCAGTTCTTC. Its translation: CASSSRRTGFSYNEQFF.

There are a few counts of this clonotype. V and J are TRBV7-3 and TRBJ1-6, with D possibly matching TRBD1 (5 bases). With 0 bases removed from V and 7 bases from J, the gap between germline ends came to 10 bases. This CDR3 is built from 15 residues. Germline CDR1 and CDR2: SGHTA and FQGTGA. The CDR3 DNA reads TGTGCCAGCAGCTTAACTGCGGGGGAGAATTCACCCCTCCACTTT. Translated: CASSLTAGENSPLHF.

This clonotype was found a few times. The chain carries TRBV27 and TRBJ2-5; 8 bases align to TRBD1. Germline values: CDR1 MNHEY, CDR2 SMNVEV (reference sequence). The ends lost 5 bases at V and 5 bases at J; junction bases unmatched: 7. This CDR3 comprises 14 residues. Here the CDR3 reads CASSTPDRVETQYF. CDR3 bases: TGTGCCAGCAGTACGCCGGACAGGGTTGAGACCCAGTACTTC.

The chain recombines TRBV20-1 with TRBJ2-2; no firm D call. The CDR3 is 16 residues long. The ends were cut back, 0 bases at V and 1 base at J, with 12 bases in the middle. Per germline, CDR1 DFQATT and CDR2 SNEGSKA (reference sequence). CDR3 in DNA: TGCAGTGCTAGAGATCAAGGACGGGTGAACACCGGGGAGCTGTTTTTT. Translation gives CSARDQGRVNTGELFF.

The chain is built from TRBV19 and TRBJ2-1; 8 bases line up with TRBD1. The CDR3 is made up of 16 amino acids. The germline CDR1 and CDR2 sequences are LNHDA and SQIVND (reference sequence). Germline trimming cut 3 bases from V and 6 bases from J; bases unmatched to any gene: 10. The chain's CDR3 is CASSIGGQAQGNEQFF. For the CDR3, the DNA is TGTGCCAGTAGTATTGGGGGACAGGCCCAGGGCAATGAGCAGTTCTTC.

The CDR3 sequence is CSASGDNRGQYF. The CDR3 DNA sequence: TGCAGTGCTAGCGGAGATAACCGGGGGCAGTATTTT. The chain combines TRBV20-1 with TRBJ2-3; a possible D gene is TRBD2 (5 bases). V was cut by 3 bases and J by 11 bases, with 15 bases left in between. The length of the CDR3 is 12 residues. CDR1 is DFQATT and CDR2 is SNEGSKA in the germline V gene (reference sequence).

V and J are TRBV20-1 and TRBJ2-3; 11 positions agree with TRBD2. With V trimmed by 6 bases and J by 4 bases, 12 bases remained unmatched. The CDR3 consists of 16 residues. The germline V gene encodes CDR1 DFQATT and CDR2 SNEGSKA (reference sequence). CDR3 DNA: TGCAGTGCCGCGATGTCCCTTAGCGGGAGGGCAGATACGCAGTATTTT. Translation: CSAAMSLSGRADTQYF.

The V gene is TRBV2, the J gene TRBJ1-3; D not resolved. The CDR3 runs 14 residues. Trimming pared 7 bases from V and 0 bases from J, leaving 10 bases between. CDR1 is SNHLY and CDR2 is FYNNEI in the germline V gene. The CDR3 spells CASMPRVSGNTIYF. The CDR3 region has the DNA TGTGCCAGCATGCCACGGGTCTCTGGAAACACCATATATTTT.

The genes are TRBV18 and TRBJ1-1, with D possibly TRBD1 on 5 matching bases. V was pared by 8 bases and J by 0 bases, with 10 bases between. The CDR3 covers 13 residues. The germline CDR1 and CDR2 sequences are KGHSH and LQKENI. As DNA, the CDR3 is TGTGCCAGCGTGGCAGGGATGAACACTGAAGCTTTCTTT. Encoded protein: CASVAGMNTEAFF.

The CDR3 protein is CASSLGSPREPQHF. DNA for the CDR3: TGTGCCAGCAGTTTAGGCAGCCCGAGAGAACCCCAGCATTTT. The V and J genes are TRBV12-3 or TRBV12-4 and TRBJ1-5; D not certain. Between the trimmed V and J ends, which lost 1 base and 10 bases, there was a span of 14 bases. This CDR3 comprises 14 residues.

The V and J genes are TRBV2 and TRBJ1-2; D gene unclear. This CDR3 is 15 amino acids long. The germline gives CDR1 SNHLY, CDR2 FYNNEI. V lost 6 bases and J 2 bases, leaving 16 bases between the germline ends. The CDR3 reads CASRSDVGPNYGYTF. The CDR3 DNA sequence: TGTGCCAGCAGATCCGACGTCGGGCCGAACTATGGCTACACCTTC. Supplemented by reference TRBV2 and TRBJ1-2, the full variable domain reads EPEVTQTPSHQVTQMGQEVILRCVPISNHLYFYWYRQILGQKVEFLVSFYNNEISEKSEIFDDQFSVERPDGSNFTLKIRSTKLEDSAMYFCASRSDVGPNYGYTFGSGTRLTVV.

The rearrangement links TRBV20-1 to TRBJ2-7; 7 nucleotides align to TRBD1. Germline V lookup: CDR1 DFQATT, CDR2 SNEGSKA (reference sequence). J lost 2 bases, V lost 6 bases, and 10 bases had no gene match. The CDR3 covers 14 residues. DNA for the CDR3: TGCAGTGCGGTAGACAGGGAAAAGGCCTACGAGCAGTACTTC. Its translation is CSAVDREKAYEQYF.

The chain couples TRBV20-1 to TRBJ1-5; unclear D gene. V was pared by 1 base and J by 6 bases, with 10 bases between. Germline V CDR1 and CDR2: DFQATT, SNEGSKA (reference sequence). This CDR3 spans 13 amino acids. The CDR3 reads CSARAGEVQPQHF. CDR3 sequence (DNA): TGCAGTGCTAGAGCGGGAGAGGTTCAGCCCCAGCATTTT.

This clonotype occurred a few times. The chain has TRBV28 and TRBJ2-1; D not resolved. Germline CDR1 and CDR2: MDHEN and SYDVKM. The CDR3 loop spans 13 amino acids. V was cut by 3 bases and J by 5 bases, with 8 bases left in between. This CDR3 is CASSFWQDNEQFF. The CDR3 DNA follows: TGTGCCAGCAGTTTTTGGCAGGACAATGAGCAGTTCTTC.

The CDR3 protein is CASSSWTGGTEAFF. The CDR3 DNA follows: TGTGCCAGCAGCTCCTGGACAGGGGGCACTGAAGCTTTCTTT. The chain joins TRBV7-6 to TRBJ1-1; 10 nucleotides agree with TRBD1. The V gene end was trimmed by 4 bases and the J gene end by 4 bases; junction bases not matched to a gene: 3. CDR3 size: 14 residues. Germline V CDR1 and CDR2: SGHVS, FNYEAQ.